This T cell receptor (beta chain) is drawn from a study of glioma-infiltrating T cells (TCRdb year 2016). Turning to the overall study: TCR alpha- and beta-chain repertoires were sequenced from glioma tissue, non-neoplastic brain tissue and matched peripheral blood mononuclear cells. Three low-grade glioma patients, several primary glioblastoma patients, and three non-glioma patients who contributed non-neoplastic brain tissue made up the paired cohort. Each tissue-infiltrating repertoire was compared with the same patient's peripheral blood repertoire to measure divergence between tissue and blood T-cell populations. Overall study results and their limits: VJ-independent divergence between tissue and blood was lower than expected in non-neoplastic patients but higher than expected in all gliomas, particularly low-grade gliomas. The group comparisons were based on small numbers of patients: three non-neoplastic, three low-grade glioma and roughly eight glioblastoma patients. Tissue and blood shared very few CDR3 sequences, a result attributed to high CDR3 diversity and limited sampling.

This clonotype was recorded at least ten times. The specificity of this receptor is unknown. No base quality values were provided; no much bigger clone lies one nucleotide off. TCR alpha and beta CDR3 regions were amplified with the iRepertoire nested amplicon-rescue multiplex PCR (arm-PCR) platform from RNA. The input for one-step reverse transcription and amplification was roughly 85-400 ng of tissue mRNA or PBMC total RNA. After bead purification, a secondary multiplex PCR added Illumina adapters, and libraries were gel-purified between 200 and 400 bp. Libraries carried internal 6-nucleotide barcodes used for demultiplexing. Sequencing of libraries was performed on an Illumina MiSeq with 2x220 or 2x250 nucleotide paired-end reads. On the authors' methods: Paired reads were merged with FLASH 1.2.11 and aligned to the GRCh37 human genome with BWA-MEM before extracting TRA and TRB reads. For V and J assignment, an IMGT-derived reference of cassette sequences and CDR3 motifs that included pseudogenes was used. Reads were translated in three frames, and productive CDR3s were defined as those with a C...FGXG motif and no stop codons. A clonotype was defined as a unique combination of a V-J cassette pair and a CDR3 amino acid sequence. Reads were filtered by Hamming distance, with the threshold set by the sequence error rate of each sample in mapped regions. TCRdb passed the public sequencing reads through fastp at Q25 and MiXCR, retaining productive beta sequences. CDR3 protein sequences are deduplicated, and each keeps its most common genes and DNA. What appears here as the V and J calls and clone size reflects TCRdb's work, not the paper's. The sample table lists 95,000 to 150,000 distinct CDR3 sequences, approximately 25% of them with a count of one. Roughly 15% of the sample comes from the top ten.

V trim: 4 bases; J trim: 7 bases; unmatched bases: 6. Including the terminal cysteine and phenylalanine, the CDR3 comprises 15 residues. Just the 45-base CDR3 DNA is kept, in frame starting at base 1. CDR1 SGHRS and CDR2 YFSETQ were looked up in the germline V gene. Sequencing was carried out using glioma tissue, nonneoplastic brain tissue, or PBMCs (not recorded which). This sequence uses TRBV5-1 and TRBJ2-2; TRBD1 fits 11 bases in the junction. This receptor was taken from a human donor with low-grade glioma or glioblastoma, undergoing nonglioma brain surgery, or in good health (not recorded which). The bases read TGCGCCAGCAGCCCTGGACAGGGGGCGGTCGGGGAGCTGTTTTTT. Its translation is CASSPGQGAVGELFF.